The source of this T cell receptor (beta chain) is a study of regulatory T cells in long-lasting Graves disease. As to time point: newly diagnosed GD, antithyroid drugs for less than 3 months. Isolated PBMC RNA provided the starting material for the TCR library. EDTA tubes were used for drawing about 9 milliliters of peripheral blood. TCR beta libraries were built with iRepertoire HTBI primers and Arm-PCR of CDR3 regions. Each CDR3 protein is one row after TCRdb ran MiXCR on the multiplex PCR reads. The data show roughly 250,000 distinct CDR3 sequences, 15% to 20% seen once. After removal of 5 bases from V and 8 bases from J, the junction contained 4 bases not matched to a gene. This CDR3 has 15 residues. Germline CDR1 reads MNHNS; CDR2 reads SASEGT. This same sample was also taken into another study, of T cells in Graves' hyperthyroidism and ophthalmopathy.

The chain carries TRBV6-1 and TRBJ2-1, with 15 bases fitting TRBD2. The clonotype originates from a woman younger than 45 with Graves disease. The sample in question was peripheral blood mononuclear cells (PBMCs), obtained at new diagnosis, from a patient treated with antithyroid drugs. The CDR3, as DNA: TGTGCCAGCAGTCGCGGGACTAGCGGGGGGCATGAGCAGTTCTTC. Residues: CASSRGTSGGHEQFF.